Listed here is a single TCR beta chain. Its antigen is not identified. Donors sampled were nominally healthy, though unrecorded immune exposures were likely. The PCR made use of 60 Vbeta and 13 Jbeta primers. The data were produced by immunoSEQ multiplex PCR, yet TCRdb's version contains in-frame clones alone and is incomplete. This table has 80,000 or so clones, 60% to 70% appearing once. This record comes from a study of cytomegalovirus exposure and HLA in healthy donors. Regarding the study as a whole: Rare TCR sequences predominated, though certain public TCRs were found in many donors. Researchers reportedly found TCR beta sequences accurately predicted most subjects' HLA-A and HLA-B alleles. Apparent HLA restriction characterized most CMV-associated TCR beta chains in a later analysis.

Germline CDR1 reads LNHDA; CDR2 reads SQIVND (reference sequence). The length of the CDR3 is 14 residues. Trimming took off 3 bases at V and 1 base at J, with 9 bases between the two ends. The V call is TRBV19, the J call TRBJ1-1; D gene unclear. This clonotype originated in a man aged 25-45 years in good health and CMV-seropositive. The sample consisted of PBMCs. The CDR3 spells CASSIGLTNTEAFF. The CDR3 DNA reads TGTGCCAGTAGTATTGGTCTAACGAACACTGAAGCTTTCTTT.